A single sample is the source of the 13 T cell receptor beta chains below, sequenced in a study of regulatory T cells in long-lasting Graves disease. For TCR beta, libraries came from iRepertoire HTBI primers and Arm-PCR of CDR3 regions. TCRdb itself ran the multiplex PCR reads through MiXCR, one entry per CDR3 protein. The sample comprises over 350,000 distinct CDR3 sequences, 14% of which are singletons, and approximately 19% rests with the top ten. Noted time point: newly diagnosed GD, antithyroid drugs for less than 3 months. The TCR library was prepared using RNA isolated from PBMCs. In addition, the sample was reused for a study of T cells in Graves' hyperthyroidism and ophthalmopathy.

The source was peripheral blood mononuclear cells (PBMCs), collected at new diagnosis, from a patient treated with antithyroid drugs. The receptors stem from a woman in her 50s with Graves disease.

This clonotype was recorded many times. The chain is built from TRBV27 and TRBJ1-2, with TRBD1 matching over 7 bases. CDR3 size: 16 residues. Looked up from germline, CDR1 is MNHEY and CDR2 is SMNVEV (reference sequence). The V gene end was trimmed by 6 bases and the J gene end by 5 bases; junction bases not matched to a gene: 15. CDR3 sequence (DNA): TGTGCCAGCAGAGCCGACAGGGATCGAGCGAAATATGGCTACACCTTC. Protein sequence: CASRADRDRAKYGYTF.

The genes are TRBV3-1 and TRBJ2-2, with D possibly matching TRBD2 (6 bases). The V end lost 4 bases, the J end lost 6 bases, and 18 bases lay between the germline ends. The CDR3 is made up of 16 amino acids. Germline CDR1 is LGHDT and CDR2 is YNNKEL (reference sequence). The chain's CDR3 is CASSRSGLAGPGELFF. CDR3 nucleotide sequence: TGTGCCAGCAGCCGATCGGGACTGGCGGGACCCGGGGAGCTGTTTTTT.

Points on this clonotype: The junction and the germline gene differ at one end; a read error may be behind it. J is TRBJ1-5 and V is TRBV4-1, with D perhaps TRBD1 (6 bases). Germline V gene data show CDR1 as MGHRA and CDR2 as YSYEKL. The CDR3 loop spans 14 amino acids. CDR3: CASSQNQGFQPQHF. The CDR3 region has the DNA TGTGCCAGCAGCCAGAATCAGGGGTTTCAGCCCCAGCATTTT.

This clonotype was picked up a small number of times. V is TRBV28 and J is TRBJ2-1; D is unresolved. The CDR3 length is 16 residues. Germline V gene sequence: CDR1 MDHEN, CDR2 SYDVKM. V shed 6 bases and J shed 0 bases, with 15 bases lying between them. The CDR3 DNA sequence: TGTGCCAGCAGGAAGAAGTCAACCTACTCCTACAATGAGCAGTTCTTC. Protein: CASRKKSTYSYNEQFF.

The chain uses TRBV6-1 and TRBJ1-1; D is possibly TRBD1 (5 bases). Trimming took 5 bases from V and 4 from J, leaving 14 bases between them. Per the germline V gene, CDR1 is MNHNS and CDR2 is SASEGT. This CDR3 comprises 14 residues. CDR3 loop: CASSKQAVFTEAFF. As DNA, the CDR3 is TGTGCCAGCAGTAAACAGGCGGTGTTCACTGAAGCTTTCTTT.

This clonotype came up many times. V usage is TRBV20-1 and J usage is TRBJ2-1; no clear D. Germline values: CDR1 DFQATT, CDR2 SNEGSKA (reference sequence). The CDR3 contains 14 residues. V was cut by 0 bases and J by 4 bases, with 10 bases left in between. The CDR3, as DNA: TGCAGTGCTAGAGAGCCCCCAGGATACAATGAGCAGTTCTTC. This encodes CSAREPPGYNEQFF.

The chain combines TRBV29-1 with TRBJ2-1, with D possibly TRBD2 on 6 matching bases. The CDR3 totals 11 residues. Germline CDR1 and CDR2: SQVTM and ANQGSEA. The V end lost 6 bases, the J end lost 4 bases, and 7 bases lay between the germline ends. Here the CDR3 DNA reads TGCAGCGTGGAGGGGTACAATGAGCAGTTCTTC. It translates to CSVEGYNEQFF.

Ten or more counts support this clonotype. The V gene is TRBV3-1, the J gene TRBJ2-1; 12 bases align to TRBD2. With V trimmed by 5 bases and J by 5 bases, 4 bases remained unmatched. CDR3 length equals 15 residues. Germline V lookup: CDR1 LGHDT, CDR2 YNNKEL (reference sequence). Here the CDR3 DNA reads TGTGCCAGCAGCTTTACTAGCGGGGGGAACAATGAGCAGTTCTTC. The encoded protein is CASSFTSGGNNEQFF.

This clonotype was detected many times. The chain has TRBV18 and TRBJ2-1; 10 bases line up with TRBD2. This CDR3 region has 16 residues. Germline loops: CDR1 KGHSH, CDR2 LQKENI. V dropped 3 bases and J dropped 6; count of bases not matched to a gene: 8. The CDR3 DNA is TGTGCCAGCTCACCTCGGGGGACTAGCGCATCCAATGAGCAGTTCTTC. Translated, it gives CASSPRGTSASNEQFF.

This clonotype has ten or more counts. The chain carries TRBV27 and TRBJ2-7, with TRBD2 matching over 13 bases. V shed 5 bases and J 6 bases; nucleotides not matched to a gene: 7. The germline gives CDR1 MNHEY, CDR2 SMNVEV (reference sequence). This CDR3 comprises 15 residues. The CDR3 DNA reads TGTGCCAGCAGTAGGTCACTAGCGGGAGGGCTCGAGCAGTACTTC. Translated: CASSRSLAGGLEQYF.

This clonotype showed up many times. The rearrangement links TRBV20-1 to TRBJ2-1; D gene uncertain. Trimming stripped 3 bases from V and 5 bases from J, with 17 bases between. The CDR3 consists of 15 residues. In germline, CDR1 is DFQATT, CDR2 SNEGSKA (reference sequence). CDR3 nucleotides: TGCAGTGCTAGGCCCGGGTCACTACCTGACAATGAGCAGTTCTTC. The encoded protein is CSARPGSLPDNEQFF.

The chain has TRBV7-2 and TRBJ1-4, with 8 positions matching TRBD1. Losses at the gene ends were 4 bases for V and 8 bases for J; bases not matched to a gene: 9. The CDR3 is 15 residues long. Germline CDR1 SGHTA, CDR2 FQGNSA. The CDR3 DNA follows: TGTGCCAGCAGCTCCCGCAGGACAGGGAGCGAAAAACTGTTTTTT. Encoded protein: CASSSRRTGSEKLFF.

This clonotype was seen more than once but under ten times. The chain employs TRBV6-2 or TRBV6-3 and TRBJ2-5; TRBD1 agrees at 7 bases. CDR3 length equals 13 residues. Trimming cost V 10 bases and J 4 bases; bases outside gene matches: 9. Germline values: CDR1 MNHEY, CDR2 SVGEGT. In DNA form, the CDR3 reads TGTGCCAACCAGGACAGGAACCGAGAGACCCAGTACTTC. Protein: CANQDRNRETQYF.